Listed below are T cell receptor beta chains from one sample, sequenced in a study of control samples from healthy donors and cancer patients. Using immunoSEQ multiplex PCR, the repertoire was profiled, and TCRdb retains in-frame clones only, with some absent. The sample contains 110,000 to 150,000 clones, 94% of which appear only once. The sequenced material came from blood. Source of these receptors: a man between 35 and 55 years old in good health. CDR3s include the opening cysteine and the closing phenylalanine or tryptophan. The order of the fields is CDR3 protein, CDR3 DNA, D gene, J gene, V gene, clone size. D genes are given only for firm matches. Part of the rows lack a size; the others show once, few, many or a class for expanded clones.

CDR3 protein: CASSVDSNTEAFF
CDR3 DNA: TGTGCCAGCAGCGTGGACAGCAACACTGAAGCTTTCTTT
D gene: NA
J gene: TRBJ1-1
V gene: TRBV9
clone size: NA

CDR3 protein: CASRDRGTGETGELFF
CDR3 DNA: TGTGCCAGCAGGGACCGAGGGACAGGGGAAACCGGGGAGCTGTTTTTT
D gene: TRBD1
J gene: TRBJ2-2
V gene: TRBV9
clone size: NA

CDR3 protein: CAISADRQETQYF
CDR3 DNA: TGTGCCATCAGCGCCGACCGGCAAGAGACCCAGTACTTC
D gene: NA
J gene: TRBJ2-5
V gene: TRBV10-3
clone size: NA

CDR3 protein: CSVANTEAFF
CDR3 DNA: TGCAGCGTGGCTAACACTGAAGCTTTCTTT
D gene: NA
J gene: TRBJ1-1
V gene: TRBV29-1
clone size: NA

CDR3 protein: CASSEREREVSGNTIYF
CDR3 DNA: TGTGCCAGCAGCGAGAGGGAGCGGGAGGTCTCTGGAAACACCATATATTTT
D gene: NA
J gene: TRBJ1-3
V gene: TRBV9
clone size: NA

CDR3 protein: CASRTGGVLDTQYF
CDR3 DNA: TGTGCCAGCAGGACCGGAGGGGTACTCGATACGCAGTATTTT
D gene: NA
J gene: TRBJ2-3
V gene: TRBV28
clone size: NA

CDR3 protein: CASSETIQGRGSPLHF
CDR3 DNA: TGTGCCAGCAGCGAGACCATACAGGGAAGGGGTTCACCCCTCCACTTT
D gene: NA
J gene: TRBJ1-6
V gene: TRBV5-6
clone size: few

CDR3 protein: CASSAAGEPKNIQYF
CDR3 DNA: TGTGCCAGCAGCGCCGCGGGAGAACCCAAAAACATTCAGTACTTC
D gene: TRBD2
J gene: TRBJ2-4
V gene: TRBV9
clone size: NA

CDR3 protein: CASALWEGEIGAFF
CDR3 DNA: TGCGCCAGCGCTTTATGGGAGGGTGAAATTGGAGCTTTCTTT
D gene: NA
J gene: TRBJ1-1
V gene: TRBV4-1
clone size: NA

CDR3 protein: CASSHSGTGNTEAFF
CDR3 DNA: TGTGCCAGCAGCCATTCCGGGACAGGGAACACTGAAGCTTTCTTT
D gene: TRBD1
J gene: TRBJ1-1
V gene: TRBV7-8
clone size: NA

CDR3 protein: CASSRSPGGANTGELFF
CDR3 DNA: TGTGCCAGCAGCCGATCCCCCGGGGGGGCGAACACCGGGGAGCTGTTTTTT
D gene: TRBD2
J gene: TRBJ2-2
V gene: TRBV3-1/TRBV3-2
clone size: NA

CDR3 protein: CASSLQRMNTEAFF
CDR3 DNA: TGTGCCAGCAGCTTGCAGAGAATGAACACTGAAGCTTTCTTT
D gene: NA
J gene: TRBJ1-1
V gene: TRBV11-2
clone size: NA

CDR3 protein: CASSKPRQYNEQFF
CDR3 DNA: TGTGCCAGTAGTAAACCCAGACAGTACAATGAGCAGTTCTTC
D gene: NA
J gene: TRBJ2-1
V gene: TRBV19
clone size: NA

CDR3 protein: CASSRERHTEAFF
CDR3 DNA: TGTGCCAGCAGCCGCGAACGACACACTGAAGCTTTCTTT
D gene: NA
J gene: TRBJ1-1
V gene: TRBV4-2
clone size: NA

CDR3 protein: CASSLVRNEQFF
CDR3 DNA: TGTGCCAGCAGCTTGGTTAGGAATGAGCAGTTCTTC
D gene: NA
J gene: TRBJ2-1
V gene: TRBV5-5
clone size: NA

CDR3 protein: CASQAGNTEAFF
CDR3 DNA: TGTGCTAGTCAGGCAGGGAACACTGAAGCTTTCTTT
D gene: NA
J gene: TRBJ1-1
V gene: TRBV12-5
clone size: NA

CDR3 protein: CASSSLAGGAYEQYF
CDR3 DNA: TGTGCCAGCAGCTCTCTAGCGGGGGGAGCCTACGAGCAGTACTTC
D gene: TRBD2
J gene: TRBJ2-7
V gene: TRBV7-2
clone size: NA

CDR3 protein: CATSSRAAYEQYF
CDR3 DNA: TGTGCCACCAGCAGCCGGGCCGCCTACGAGCAGTACTTC
D gene: NA
J gene: TRBJ2-7
V gene: TRBV15
clone size: NA

CDR3 protein: CASSSGPNQVETQYF
CDR3 DNA: TGTGCTAGCAGCTCCGGACCAAATCAAGTGGAGACCCAGTACTTC
D gene: NA
J gene: TRBJ2-5
V gene: TRBV7-7
clone size: NA

CDR3 protein: CASSLDFGRGLNTEAFF
CDR3 DNA: TGTGCCAGCAGCTTGGATTTTGGCAGAGGGCTGAACACTGAAGCTTTCTTT
D gene: NA
J gene: TRBJ1-1
V gene: TRBV5-4
clone size: NA

CDR3 protein: CATSRSRTELNHTPGDQETQYF
CDR3 DNA: TGTGCCACCAGCAGATCCCGGACAGAACTAAACCATACACCGGGGGACCAAGAGACCCAGTACTTC
D gene: NA
J gene: TRBJ2-5
V gene: TRBV15
clone size: NA

CDR3 protein: CSVVLDGAFWSNQPQHF
CDR3 DNA: TGCAGCGTTGTATTGGACGGGGCTTTCTGGAGCAATCAGCCCCAGCATTTT
D gene: NA
J gene: TRBJ1-5
V gene: TRBV29-1
clone size: NA

CDR3 protein: CASSVLGPYNEQFF
CDR3 DNA: TGTGCCAGCAGTGTTCTGGGGCCCTACAATGAGCAGTTCTTC
D gene: NA
J gene: TRBJ2-1
V gene: TRBV2
clone size: NA

CDR3 protein: CASSLGVSTNEKLFF
CDR3 DNA: TGTGCCAGCAGCTTGGGAGTTTCAACTAATGAAAAACTGTTTTTT
D gene: NA
J gene: TRBJ1-4
V gene: TRBV7-6
clone size: NA

CDR3 protein: CASSADMFYEQYF
CDR3 DNA: TGTGCCAGTAGTGCAGACATGTTCTACGAGCAGTACTTC
D gene: NA
J gene: TRBJ2-7
V gene: TRBV19
clone size: NA

CDR3 protein: CATTGTDDEKLFF
CDR3 DNA: TGCGCCACCACCGGGACGGATGATGAAAAACTGTTTTTT
D gene: NA
J gene: TRBJ1-4
V gene: TRBV10-2
clone size: NA

CDR3 protein: CASSSGTGISNQPQHF
CDR3 DNA: TGTGCCAGCAGCTCAGGGACAGGGATTAGCAATCAGCCCCAGCATTTT
D gene: TRBD1
J gene: TRBJ1-5
V gene: TRBV5-8
clone size: NA

CDR3 protein: CAISEDWDTEAFF
CDR3 DNA: TGTGCCATCAGTGAGGATTGGGACACTGAAGCTTTCTTT
D gene: NA
J gene: TRBJ1-1
V gene: TRBV10-3
clone size: NA

CDR3 protein: CASSLGNNEQFF
CDR3 DNA: TGTGCCAGCAGCTTAGGGAACAATGAGCAGTTCTTC
D gene: NA
J gene: TRBJ2-1
V gene: TRBV7-9
clone size: NA

CDR3 protein: CASSFGTSGRDTQYF
CDR3 DNA: TGTGCCAGCAGTTTCGGGACTAGCGGGAGGGATACGCAGTATTTT
D gene: TRBD2
J gene: TRBJ2-3
V gene: TRBV27
clone size: NA

CDR3 protein: CASSLGVFNYGYTF
CDR3 DNA: TGTGCCAGCAGCTTAGGGGTGTTTAACTATGGCTACACCTTC
D gene: NA
J gene: TRBJ1-2
V gene: TRBV7-2
clone size: NA

CDR3 protein: CASSLGLASDTQYF
CDR3 DNA: TGCGCCAGCAGCCTGGGACTAGCCTCAGATACGCAGTATTTT
D gene: TRBD2
J gene: TRBJ2-3
V gene: TRBV5-1
clone size: NA

CDR3 protein: CASSPHMGQGYEQYF
CDR3 DNA: TGTGCCAGCAGCCCCCATATGGGACAGGGCTACGAGCAGTACTTC
D gene: TRBD1
J gene: TRBJ2-7
V gene: TRBV7-3
clone size: NA

CDR3 protein: CASSLMSAGTQAFF
CDR3 DNA: TGTGCCAGCAGCTTAATGTCAGCTGGGACCCAAGCTTTCTTT
D gene: NA
J gene: TRBJ1-1
V gene: TRBV7-3
clone size: few

CDR3 protein: CASSYSRGGNSPLHF
CDR3 DNA: TGTGCCAGCAGTTACTCGAGAGGAGGCAATTCACCCCTCCACTTT
D gene: NA
J gene: TRBJ1-6
V gene: TRBV6-5
clone size: NA

CDR3 protein: CASSLRMNTEAFF
CDR3 DNA: TGTGCCAGCAGCCTGAGGATGAACACTGAAGCTTTCTTT
D gene: NA
J gene: TRBJ1-1
V gene: TRBV11-2
clone size: NA

CDR3 protein: CASAGDSTNEKLFF
CDR3 DNA: TGCGCCAGCGCGGGGGACTCAACTAATGAAAAACTGTTTTTT
D gene: NA
J gene: TRBJ1-4
V gene: TRBV4-1
clone size: NA

CDR3 protein: CASSRSMQETQYF
CDR3 DNA: TGTGCCAGCAGCCGTTCAATGCAAGAGACCCAGTACTTC
D gene: NA
J gene: TRBJ2-5
V gene: TRBV14
clone size: once

CDR3 protein: CASSYDRKNTEAFF
CDR3 DNA: TGTGCCAGCAGTTATGACAGAAAGAACACTGAAGCTTTCTTT
D gene: NA
J gene: TRBJ1-1
V gene: TRBV6-5
clone size: NA

CDR3 protein: CASSLEVGEGRGYTF
CDR3 DNA: TGTGCCAGCAGCTTAGAAGTCGGTGAAGGGCGTGGCTACACCTTC
D gene: NA
J gene: TRBJ1-2
V gene: TRBV7-9
clone size: once

CDR3 protein: CASSLTGPLQPQHF
CDR3 DNA: TGTGCCAGCAGCTTAACGGGCCCACTCCAGCCCCAGCATTTT
D gene: NA
J gene: TRBJ1-5
V gene: TRBV7-9
clone size: NA

CDR3 protein: CSASSQVQETQYF
CDR3 DNA: TGCAGTGCTAGTTCGCAAGTACAAGAGACCCAGTACTTC
D gene: NA
J gene: TRBJ2-5
V gene: TRBV20-1
clone size: NA

CDR3 protein: CASSFPDRENTEAFF
CDR3 DNA: TGCGCCAGCAGCTTCCCGGACAGGGAGAACACTGAAGCTTTCTTT
D gene: TRBD1
J gene: TRBJ1-1
V gene: TRBV4-1
clone size: NA

CDR3 protein: CASSETHGAAGELFF
CDR3 DNA: TGTGCCAGTAGTGAGACTCACGGAGCGGCCGGGGAGCTGTTTTTT
D gene: NA
J gene: TRBJ2-2
V gene: TRBV19
clone size: NA

CDR3 protein: CASSDTGDAEAFF
CDR3 DNA: TGCGCCAGCAGTGACACAGGAGACGCTGAAGCTTTCTTT
D gene: NA
J gene: TRBJ1-1
V gene: TRBV10-2
clone size: NA

CDR3 protein: CASSLDTVRLNTEAFF
CDR3 DNA: TGTGCCAGCAGCTTGGATACGGTTCGCTTGAACACTGAAGCTTTCTTT
D gene: NA
J gene: TRBJ1-1
V gene: TRBV5-6
clone size: once